The next 7 T cell receptor beta chains were all read from a single sample in a study of regulatory T cells in long-lasting Graves disease. The TCR beta library used iRepertoire HTBI primers with Arm-PCR amplification of CDR3. Each CDR3 protein is one row after TCRdb ran MiXCR on the multiplex PCR reads. The sample yields around 450,000 distinct CDR3 sequences, about 22% seen once. Noted time point: persistent/refractory GD, antithyroid drugs over 5 years with positive TRAb. With RNA extracted from PBMCs as input, the TCR library was made. Sequencing was performed on peripheral blood mononuclear cells (PBMCs), taken when the disease was refractory, from a patient treated with antithyroid drugs. Source of these receptors: a female donor with Graves disease.

The chain couples TRBV5-1 to TRBJ1-6; D is unresolved. Looked up from germline, CDR1 is SGHRS and CDR2 is YFSETQ. The V end lost 4 bases, the J end lost 8 bases, and 13 bases lay between the germline ends. There are 14 residues in the CDR3. CDR3 coding DNA: TGCGCCAGCAGCCAGCGTGGGCCTGATTCACCCCTCCACTTT. It encodes CASSQRGPDSPLHF.

The chain recombines TRBV7-8 with TRBJ1-6; a weak D match, TRBD1 (6 bases). This CDR3 has 15 residues. Trimming cost V 6 bases and J 4 bases, with 13 bases left between them. Germline loops: CDR1 SGHVS, CDR2 FQNEAQ. The CDR3 reads CASRMDRFYNSPLHF. Here the CDR3 DNA reads TGTGCCAGCAGGATGGACAGATTTTATAATTCACCCCTCCACTTT.

This clonotype was counted at least ten times. The chain has TRBV2 and TRBJ1-5; tentatively, D is TRBD1 (5 bases). V was clipped by 8 bases and J by 0 bases, with 11 bases between them. CDR1 and CDR2 (germline): SNHLY, FYNNEI. The CDR3 consists of 14 residues. CDR3 amino acids: CASLDNYSNQPQHF. The CDR3 DNA reads TGTGCCAGCTTGGACAACTATAGCAATCAGCCCCAGCATTTT.

There are many counts of this clonotype. The chain recombines TRBV15 with TRBJ2-5; either TRBD1 or TRBD2 may supply D (5 bases each). CDR1 is LNHNV and CDR2 is YYDKDF in the germline V gene (reference sequence). The CDR3 extends over 14 amino acids. V was pared by 1 base and J by 5 bases, with 11 bases between. The CDR3 sequence is CATSRGDPGETQYF. Here the CDR3 DNA reads TGTGCCACCAGCAGAGGGGACCCAGGCGAGACCCAGTACTTC.

A few counts support this clonotype. This rearrangement joins TRBV19 to TRBJ1-2, with TRBD1 matching over 7 bases. The CDR3 is 14 amino acids. Unmatched junction bases numbered 5, after V lost 4 bases and J lost 3 bases. The germline V gene encodes CDR1 LNHDA and CDR2 SQIVND (reference sequence). CDR3 DNA sequence: TGTGCCAGTAGTACCCACAGGGGCGACTATGGCTACACCTTC. It codes for CASSTHRGDYGYTF.

The rearrangement links TRBV12-3 or TRBV12-4 to TRBJ2-3; tentative D call: TRBD1 (6 bases). The CDR3 covers 13 residues. The ends were cut back, 10 bases at V and 5 bases at J, with 16 bases in the middle. The CDR3 DNA follows: TGTGCCAACAATTACAGGGATGGAGATACGCAGTATTTT. Protein product: CANNYRDGDTQYF.

This clonotype has a count of ten or more. The J gene is TRBJ2-5, the V gene TRBV12-3 or TRBV12-4; 7 nucleotides agree with TRBD1. V was clipped by 6 bases and J by 1 base; unmatched bases: 5. CDR3 length: 14 residues. The CDR3 loop reads CASRQGTLQETQYF. For the CDR3, the DNA is TGTGCCAGCAGACAGGGGACGCTCCAAGAGACCCAGTACTTC.